The source of this T cell receptor beta chain is a study of regulatory T cells in long-lasting Graves disease. As for time point: newly diagnosed GD, antithyroid drugs for less than 3 months. Extracted PBMC RNA gave rise to the TCR library. In building TCR beta libraries, iRepertoire HTBI primers were used together with Arm-PCR of CDR3 regions. TCRdb ran MiXCR on the multiplex PCR reads and lists one entry per CDR3 protein. The sample carries about 620,000 distinct CDR3 sequences, about 15% recorded once. The germline gives CDR1 MDHEN, CDR2 SYDVKM. V was pared by 1 base and J by 3 bases, with 14 bases between. CDR3 length: 16 residues. In this sample, this clonotype turned up many times. This same sample was also taken into another study, of T cells in Graves' hyperthyroidism and ophthalmopathy.

The chain employs TRBV28 and TRBJ2-3, with D perhaps assigned TRBD1 or TRBD2 (6 bases each). The origin of this receptor is a woman aged 25 to 39 with Graves disease. The sample in question was peripheral blood mononuclear cells (PBMCs), obtained at new diagnosis, from a patient treated with antithyroid drugs. In DNA, the CDR3 is TGTGCCAGCAGTTTATACGCGGGAAGGGGGACAGATACGCAGTATTTT. Its translation: CASSLYAGRGTDTQYF.